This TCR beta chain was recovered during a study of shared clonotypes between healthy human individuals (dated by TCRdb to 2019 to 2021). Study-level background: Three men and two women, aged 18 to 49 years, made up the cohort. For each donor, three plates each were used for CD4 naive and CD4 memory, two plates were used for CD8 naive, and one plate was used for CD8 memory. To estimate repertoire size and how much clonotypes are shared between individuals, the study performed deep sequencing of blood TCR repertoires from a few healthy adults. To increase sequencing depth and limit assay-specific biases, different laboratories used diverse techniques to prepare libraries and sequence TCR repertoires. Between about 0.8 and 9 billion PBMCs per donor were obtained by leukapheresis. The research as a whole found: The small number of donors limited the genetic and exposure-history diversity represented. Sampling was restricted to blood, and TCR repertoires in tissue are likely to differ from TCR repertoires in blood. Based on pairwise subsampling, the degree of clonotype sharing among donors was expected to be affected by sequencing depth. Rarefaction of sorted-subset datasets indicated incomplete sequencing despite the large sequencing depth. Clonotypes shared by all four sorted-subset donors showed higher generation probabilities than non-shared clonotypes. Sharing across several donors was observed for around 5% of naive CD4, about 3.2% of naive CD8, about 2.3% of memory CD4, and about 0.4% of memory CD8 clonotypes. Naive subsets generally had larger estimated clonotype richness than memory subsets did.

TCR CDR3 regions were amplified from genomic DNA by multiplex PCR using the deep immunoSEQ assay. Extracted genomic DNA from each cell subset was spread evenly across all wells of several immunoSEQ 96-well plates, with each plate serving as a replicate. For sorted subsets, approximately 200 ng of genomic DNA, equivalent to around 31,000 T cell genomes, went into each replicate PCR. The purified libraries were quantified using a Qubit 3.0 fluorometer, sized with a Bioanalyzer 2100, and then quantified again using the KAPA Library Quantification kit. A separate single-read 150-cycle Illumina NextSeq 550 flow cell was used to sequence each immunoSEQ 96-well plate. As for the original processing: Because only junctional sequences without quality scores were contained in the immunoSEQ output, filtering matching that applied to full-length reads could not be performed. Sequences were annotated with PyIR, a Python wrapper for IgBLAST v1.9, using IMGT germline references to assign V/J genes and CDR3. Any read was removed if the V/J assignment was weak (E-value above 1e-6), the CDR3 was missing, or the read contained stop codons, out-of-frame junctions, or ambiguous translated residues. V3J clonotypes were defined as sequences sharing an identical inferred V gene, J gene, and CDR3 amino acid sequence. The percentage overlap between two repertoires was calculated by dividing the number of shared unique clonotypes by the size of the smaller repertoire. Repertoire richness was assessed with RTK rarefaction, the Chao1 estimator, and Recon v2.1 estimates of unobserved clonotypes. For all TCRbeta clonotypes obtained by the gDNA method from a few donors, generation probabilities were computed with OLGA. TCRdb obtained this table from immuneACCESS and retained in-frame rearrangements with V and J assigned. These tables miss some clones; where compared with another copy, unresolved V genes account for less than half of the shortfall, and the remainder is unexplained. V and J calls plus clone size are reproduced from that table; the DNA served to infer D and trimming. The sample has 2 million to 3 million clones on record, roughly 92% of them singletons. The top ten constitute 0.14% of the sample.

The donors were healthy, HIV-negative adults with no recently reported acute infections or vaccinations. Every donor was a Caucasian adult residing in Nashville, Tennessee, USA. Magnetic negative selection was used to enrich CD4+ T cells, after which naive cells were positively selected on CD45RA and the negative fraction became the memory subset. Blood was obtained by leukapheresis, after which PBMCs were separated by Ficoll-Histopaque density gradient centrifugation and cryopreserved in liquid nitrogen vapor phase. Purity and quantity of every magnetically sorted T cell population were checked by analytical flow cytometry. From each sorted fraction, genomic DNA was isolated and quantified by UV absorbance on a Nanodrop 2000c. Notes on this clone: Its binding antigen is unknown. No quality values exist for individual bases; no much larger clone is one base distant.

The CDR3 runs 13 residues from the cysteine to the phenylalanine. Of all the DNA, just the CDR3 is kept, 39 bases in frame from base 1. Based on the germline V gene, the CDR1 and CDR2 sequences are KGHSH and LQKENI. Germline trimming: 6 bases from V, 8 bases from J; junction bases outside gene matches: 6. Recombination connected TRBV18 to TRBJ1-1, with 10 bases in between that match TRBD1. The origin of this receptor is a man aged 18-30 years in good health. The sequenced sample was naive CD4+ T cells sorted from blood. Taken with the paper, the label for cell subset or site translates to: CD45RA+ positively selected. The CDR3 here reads CASSQGQGLEAFF. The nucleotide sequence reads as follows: TGTGCCAGCTCCCAGGGACAGGGGTTAGAAGCTTTCTTT.